This T cell receptor (beta chain) was found in a study of blood T cell repertoires in COVID-19. The wider study: The study drew acute and convalescent COVID-19 samples from the United States, Italy and Spain. Sources were T cells, B-cell-depleted T cells, or PBMCs; the material itself was cDNA or gDNA.

Original processing methods: Amplification from reference gene primers served as the basis for estimated nucleated cell counts. Method: immunoSEQ multiplex PCR; TCRdb's copy keeps in-frame clones and lacks some. V, J and clone size derive from that table, while D and trimming were established from the DNA sequence. The sample comprises 200,000 to 250,000 clones, just over 85% of which are singletons, and over 2% rests with the top ten. The CDR3 covers 16 residues. Per germline, CDR1 MDHEN and CDR2 SYDVKM. The V and J ends lost 1 base and 6 bases, in that order; junction bases with no gene match: 7. Material: peripheral blood. The chain uses TRBV28 and TRBJ2-7; 12 bases align to TRBD2. The receptor was isolated from a man aged 25 to 40 who had recovered from COVID-19. CDR3 residues: CASSLLSSGGAGEQYF. CDR3 nucleotide sequence: TGTGCCAGCAGTTTATTGTCTAGCGGGGGGGCGGGCGAGCAGTACTTC.